The clone carrying this T cell receptor (beta chain) has just one count. These data belong to a study of blood T cell repertoires in COVID-19. Germline CDR1 and CDR2: SGHTA and FQGNSA. Trimming pared 2 bases from V and 10 bases from J, leaving 18 bases between. The length of the CDR3 is 16 residues. Assay: immunoSEQ multiplex PCR; the TCRdb copy retains only in-frame clones and omits some. The top ten clones hold just under 1% of a sample with some 300,000 clones, roughly 90% of them seen once. This rearrangement joins TRBV7-2 to TRBJ1-6; D may be TRBD1 (5 bases). The source is a woman in her thirties who had recovered from COVID-19. Material for sequencing was PBMCs or T cells enriched from blood (not recorded which). The CDR3 loop reads CASSLKGLGGGSPLHF. The CDR3 DNA follows: TGTGCCAGCAGCTTAAAGGGGCTGGGGGGAGGGTCACCCCTCCACTTT. The entire variable domain, with the rest obtained from reference TRBV7-2 and TRBJ1-6, is as follows: GAGVSQSPSNKVTEKGKDVELRCDPISGHTALYWYRQSLGQGLEFLIYFQGNSAPDKSGLPSDRFSAERTGGSVSTLTIQRTQQEDSAVYLCASSLKGLGGGSPLHFGNGTRLTVT.